This T cell receptor beta chain was captured in a study of blood T cell repertoires in COVID-19. Clones were read by immunoSEQ multiplex PCR, and TCRdb kept only the in-frame ones, dropping some. The sample records 30,000 to 40,000 clones, roughly nine tenths being singletons. The CDR3 has 17 residues. The V segment lost 6 bases and the J segment 5 bases; nucleotides outside the gene matches: 14. Germline-derived CDR1 and CDR2 are MDHEN and SYDVKM. The TCR sequence derives from a human donor in a cohort sampled during active COVID-19. Sequencing was done on a sample of peripheral blood. V gene TRBV28 combines with J gene TRBJ1-4; 8 bases line up with TRBD1. In DNA form, the CDR3 reads TGTGCCAGCAGCTCAACCACCCAAGGGACAGGAAATGAAAAACTGTTTTTT. Its protein is CASSSTTQGTGNEKLFF.